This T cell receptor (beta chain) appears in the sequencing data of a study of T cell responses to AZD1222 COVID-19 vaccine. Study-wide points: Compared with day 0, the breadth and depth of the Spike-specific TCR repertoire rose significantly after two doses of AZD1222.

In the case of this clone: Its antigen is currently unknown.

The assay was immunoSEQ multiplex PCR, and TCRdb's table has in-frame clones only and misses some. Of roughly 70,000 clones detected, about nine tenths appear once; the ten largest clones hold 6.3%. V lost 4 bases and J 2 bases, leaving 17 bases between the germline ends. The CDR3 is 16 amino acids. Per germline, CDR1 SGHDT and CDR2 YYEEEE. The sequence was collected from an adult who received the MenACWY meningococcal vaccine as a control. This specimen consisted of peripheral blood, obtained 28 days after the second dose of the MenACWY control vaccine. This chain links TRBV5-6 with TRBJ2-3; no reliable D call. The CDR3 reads CASSPAHSDITDTQYF. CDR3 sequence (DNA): TGTGCCAGCAGCCCTGCCCACAGCGACATCACAGATACGCAGTATTTT.